The clone carrying this TCR beta chain was found a few times. Its specificity is not known. TCRdb passed the 5' RACE reads through MiXCR, listing each CDR3 protein once. The sample lists a few hundred thousand distinct CDR3 sequences; roughly 13% were seen once. This record belongs to a study of CD8 T cells in ankylosing spondylitis. Study outcomes and limitations: Made up of several highly homologous variants, a TCR beta motif appeared characteristic of ankylosing spondylitis blood. Reportedly, matched ankylosing spondylitis synovial fluid was significantly enriched for disease-linked clones.

The CDR3 extends over 12 amino acids. The V gene lost 6 bases and the J gene lost 2 bases, with 8 bases spanning the gap. Germline CDR1 reads LGHNT; CDR2 reads FRNRAP. The receptor was isolated from a male donor with ankylosing spondylitis. Input material: blood, either unsorted or a sorted T cell fraction (not recorded which). This chain joins TRBV12-5 and TRBJ2-7; maybe TRBD1 (6 bases). CDR3 amino acids: CASGTGTYEQYF. The CDR3 nucleotides read TGTGCTAGTGGAACAGGGACCTACGAGCAGTACTTC.